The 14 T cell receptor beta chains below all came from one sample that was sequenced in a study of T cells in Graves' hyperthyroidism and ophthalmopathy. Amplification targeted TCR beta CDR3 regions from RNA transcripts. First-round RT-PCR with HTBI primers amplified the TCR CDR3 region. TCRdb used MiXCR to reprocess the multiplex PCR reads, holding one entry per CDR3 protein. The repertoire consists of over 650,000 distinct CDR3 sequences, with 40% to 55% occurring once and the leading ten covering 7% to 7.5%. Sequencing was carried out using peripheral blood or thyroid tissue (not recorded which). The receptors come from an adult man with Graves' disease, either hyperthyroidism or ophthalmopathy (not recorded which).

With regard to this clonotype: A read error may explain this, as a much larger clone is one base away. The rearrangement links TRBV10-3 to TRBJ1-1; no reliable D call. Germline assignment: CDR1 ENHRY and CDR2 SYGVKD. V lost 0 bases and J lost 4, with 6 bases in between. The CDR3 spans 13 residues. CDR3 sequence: CAISESAGTEAFF. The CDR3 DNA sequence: TGTGCCATCAGTGAGTCAGCAGGCACTGAAGCTTTCTTT.

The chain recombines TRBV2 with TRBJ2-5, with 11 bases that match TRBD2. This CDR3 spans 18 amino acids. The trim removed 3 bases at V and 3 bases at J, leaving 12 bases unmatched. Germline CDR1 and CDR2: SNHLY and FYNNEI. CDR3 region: CASSDGTSGSDTEETQYF. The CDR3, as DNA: TGTGCCAGCAGTGATGGGACTAGCGGAAGTGATACCGAAGAGACCCAGTACTTC.

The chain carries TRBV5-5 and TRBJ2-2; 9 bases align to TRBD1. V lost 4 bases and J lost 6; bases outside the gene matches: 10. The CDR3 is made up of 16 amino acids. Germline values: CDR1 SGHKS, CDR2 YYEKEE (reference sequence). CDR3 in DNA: TGTGCCAGCAGCGGTGCGGGGACAGGGCAGTCCGGGGAGCTGTTTTTT. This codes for CASSGAGTGQSGELFF.

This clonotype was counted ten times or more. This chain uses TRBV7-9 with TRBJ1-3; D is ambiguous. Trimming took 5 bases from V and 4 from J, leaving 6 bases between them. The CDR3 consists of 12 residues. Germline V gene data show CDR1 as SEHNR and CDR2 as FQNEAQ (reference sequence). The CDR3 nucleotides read TGTGCCAGCAGCCAAGGCGGAAACACCATATATTTT. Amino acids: CASSQGGNTIYF.

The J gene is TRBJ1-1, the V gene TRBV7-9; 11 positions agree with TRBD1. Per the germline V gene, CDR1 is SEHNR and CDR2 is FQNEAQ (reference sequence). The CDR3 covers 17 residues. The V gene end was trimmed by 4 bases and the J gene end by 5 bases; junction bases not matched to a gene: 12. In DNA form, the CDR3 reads TGTGCCAGCAGCTCTACGGACAGGGGGCGCGGTTGGACTGAAGCTTTCTTT. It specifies CASSSTDRGRGWTEAFF. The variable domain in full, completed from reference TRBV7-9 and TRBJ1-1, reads DTGVSQNPRHKITKRGQNVTFRCDPISEHNRLYWYRQTLGQGPEFLTYFQNEAQLEKSRLLSDRFSAERPKGSFSTLEIQRTEQGDSAMYLCASSSTDRGRGWTEAFFGQGTRLTVV.

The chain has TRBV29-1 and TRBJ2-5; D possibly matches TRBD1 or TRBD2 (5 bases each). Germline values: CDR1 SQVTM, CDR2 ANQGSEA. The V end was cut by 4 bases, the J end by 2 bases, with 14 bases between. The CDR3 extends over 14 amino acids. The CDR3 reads CSVGGPGRQETQYF. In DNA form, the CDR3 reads TGCAGCGTTGGGGGTCCGGGACGGCAAGAGACCCAGTACTTC.

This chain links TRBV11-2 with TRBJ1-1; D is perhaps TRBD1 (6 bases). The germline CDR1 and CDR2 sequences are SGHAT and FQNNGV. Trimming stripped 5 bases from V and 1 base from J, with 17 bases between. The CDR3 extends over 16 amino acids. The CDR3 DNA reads TGTGCCAGCAGCCTCCAGTACAGGGTGGGGAACACTGAAGCTTTCTTT. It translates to CASSLQYRVGNTEAFF.

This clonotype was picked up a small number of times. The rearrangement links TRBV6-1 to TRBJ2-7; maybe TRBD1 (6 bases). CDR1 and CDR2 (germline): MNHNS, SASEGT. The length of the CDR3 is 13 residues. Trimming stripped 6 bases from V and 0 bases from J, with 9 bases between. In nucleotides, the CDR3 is TGTGCCAGCAGACAGGGCAGCTCCTACGAGCAGTACTTC. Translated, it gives CASRQGSSYEQYF.

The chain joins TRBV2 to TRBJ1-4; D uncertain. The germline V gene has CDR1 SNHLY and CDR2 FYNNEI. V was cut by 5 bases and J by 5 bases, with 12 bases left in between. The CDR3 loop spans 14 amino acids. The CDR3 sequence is CASSFGPENEKLFF. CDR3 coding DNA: TGTGCCAGCAGTTTCGGGCCGGAGAATGAAAAACTGTTTTTT.

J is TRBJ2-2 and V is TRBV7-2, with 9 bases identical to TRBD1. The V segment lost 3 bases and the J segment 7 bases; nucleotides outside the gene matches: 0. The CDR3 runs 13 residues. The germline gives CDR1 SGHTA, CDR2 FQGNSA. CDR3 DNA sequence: TGTGCCAGCAGCTTGGGACAGGGCGGGGAGCTGTTTTTT. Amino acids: CASSLGQGGELFF.

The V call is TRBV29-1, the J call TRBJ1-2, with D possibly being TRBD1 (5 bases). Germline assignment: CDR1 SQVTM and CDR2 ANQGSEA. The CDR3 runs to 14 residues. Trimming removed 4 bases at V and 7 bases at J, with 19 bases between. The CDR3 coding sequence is TGCAGCGTTGCAGGGTTTGGCAGGGCGGGTGGCTACACCTTC. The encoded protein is CSVAGFGRAGGYTF. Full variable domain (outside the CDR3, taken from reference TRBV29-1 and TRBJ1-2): SAVISQKPSRDICQRGTSLTIQCQVDSQVTMMFWYRQQPGQSLTLIATANQGSEATYESGFVIDKFPISRPNLTFSTLTVSNMSPEDSSIYLCSVAGFGRAGGYTFGSGTRLTVV.

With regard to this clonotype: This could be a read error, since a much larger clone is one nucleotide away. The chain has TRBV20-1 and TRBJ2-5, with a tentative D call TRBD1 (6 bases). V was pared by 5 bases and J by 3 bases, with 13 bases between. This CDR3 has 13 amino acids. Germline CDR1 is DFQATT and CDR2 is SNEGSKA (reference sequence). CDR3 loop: CSAPRAGEETQYF. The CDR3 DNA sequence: TGCAGTGCTCCCCGGGCAGGGGAAGAGACCCAGTACTTC.

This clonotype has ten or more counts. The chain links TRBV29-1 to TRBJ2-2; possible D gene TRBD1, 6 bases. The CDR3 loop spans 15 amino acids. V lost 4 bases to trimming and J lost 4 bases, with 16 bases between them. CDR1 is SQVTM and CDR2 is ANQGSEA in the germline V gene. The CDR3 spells CSVAVLGAGTGELFF. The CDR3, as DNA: TGCAGCGTTGCTGTTCTGGGGGCGGGCACCGGGGAGCTGTTTTTT.

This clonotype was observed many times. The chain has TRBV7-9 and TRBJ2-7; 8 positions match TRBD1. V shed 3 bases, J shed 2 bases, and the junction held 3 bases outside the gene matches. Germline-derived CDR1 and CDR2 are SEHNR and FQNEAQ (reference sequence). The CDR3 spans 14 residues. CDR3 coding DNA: TGTGCCAGCAGCTTCGACAGGGGCACCTACGAGCAGTACTTC. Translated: CASSFDRGTYEQYF.